This T cell receptor beta chain was found in a study of CD4 T cells in relation to SARS-CoV-2 and coronaviruses. Whole-study context: ViraFEST: approximately 10-day antigen culture of PBMCs, then TCR beta CDR3 sequencing.

A word on this clone: Its antigen is not known.

Method: immunoSEQ multiplex PCR; TCRdb's copy keeps in-frame clones and lacks some. This table holds about 15,000 clones, about four fifths found once. Before the COVID-19 pandemic, during about 2010-2019, CD4+ T cells were taken from unexposed donors. CD4+ T cells were isolated from the cells after about ten days of culture. Unexposed-donor CD4+ T cells were probed with SARS-CoV-2 S/N and four cold-coronavirus spikes, cells permitting. Half the medium was replaced with IL-2 medium on days 3 and 7. The CDR3 is 14 amino acids. Trimming left V 1 base short and J 0 bases short, with 7 bases between. Germline-derived CDR1 and CDR2 are SGHRS and YFSETQ.

The rearrangement uses TRBV5-1 and TRBJ1-1; D remains unclear. Sample: CD4+ T cells from PBMCs, cultured in vitro. The TCR comes from a human donor in good health. CDR3 protein: CASSLSTMNTEAFF. As DNA, the CDR3 is TGCGCCAGCAGCTTGTCCACTATGAACACTGAAGCTTTCTTT.